This T cell receptor (beta chain) appears in the sequencing data of a study of Ad26.COV2.S vaccination and SARS-CoV-2 variants. Germline values: CDR1 LNHNV, CDR2 YYDKDF (reference sequence). The V and J ends lost 5 bases and 4 bases, in that order; junction bases with no gene match: 9. CDR3 size: 17 residues. Libraries were prepared by immunoSEQ multiplex PCR; TCRdb keeps only in-frame clonotypes and omits some of them. The table has approximately 500,000 clones, around 88% seen once; the top ten hold roughly 13%. The treatment: roughly 18 received Ad26.COV2.S at low or high dose, single or two shots; 5 received placebo; per-sample allocation not given. The study sampled participants on day 63 after the first vaccine or placebo injection.

Sample: peripheral blood, taken in a trial of Ad26.COV2.S vaccine versus placebo. The chain combines TRBV15 with TRBJ2-2, with 11 positions matching TRBD2. The clonotype originates from a person between 18 and 65 years old who received the Ad26.COV2.S COVID-19 vaccine or a placebo. DNA of the CDR3: TGTGCCACCAGCGGACCACTAGCGGGAGTTCGCACCGGGGAGCTGTTTTTT. Translated, it gives CATSGPLAGVRTGELFF.